What follows are 19 T cell receptor beta chains derived from one specimen sequenced in a study of T cell repertoires in cytomegalovirus infection. One entry per CDR3 protein, called by TCRdb with MiXCR from the reads. The profile shows some 230,000 distinct CDR3 sequences, roughly 22% of them singletons. The sequencing input was CD8+ T cells from PBMCs. The receptors were sampled from a human donor in good health (CMV status not recorded). Some clones in this sample may be carry-over from other donors' samples.

This clonotype was counted many times. This chain links TRBV12-3 or TRBV12-4 with TRBJ2-1, with a possible D match to TRBD2 (7 bases). The V gene lost 2 bases and the J gene lost 3 bases, with 11 bases spanning the gap. This CDR3 contains 15 residues. In DNA form, the CDR3 reads TGTGCCAGCAGTTTAAGGGGGGGGAGCTACAATGAGCAGTTCTTC. Protein product: CASSLRGGSYNEQFF.

V gene TRBV4-1 combines with J gene TRBJ2-7; 11 bases map to TRBD2. The trim removed 3 bases at V and 6 bases at J, leaving 1 base unmatched. The germline V gene encodes CDR1 MGHRA and CDR2 YSYEKL. This CDR3 has 13 amino acids. The CDR3 protein is CASSHGLAGEQYF. The CDR3 DNA sequence: TGCGCCAGCAGCCACGGACTAGCGGGCGAGCAGTACTTC.

Comment on this clonotype: One end of the junction varies from germline; a read error may be responsible. J is TRBJ2-7 and V is TRBV20-1; TRBD2 is a possible D gene (5 bases). CDR3 size: 8 residues. Germline CDR1 is DFQATT and CDR2 is SNEGSKA (reference sequence). CDR3 bases: TGCAGTGCTAGAGATGGACTCTTC. This encodes CSARDGLF.

The V gene is TRBV6-2 or TRBV6-3, the J gene TRBJ2-3; D is possibly TRBD2 (5 bases). With 2 bases removed from V and 2 bases from J, the gap between germline ends came to 14 bases. The CDR3 totals 16 residues. In germline, CDR1 is MNHEY, CDR2 SVGEGT. The CDR3 coding sequence is TGTGCCAGCAGTTACACCTTTGGAGGAGCCACAGATACGCAGTATTTT. The encoded protein is CASSYTFGGATDTQYF.

Details on this clonotype: A read error may account for a junction end that differs from germline. V is TRBV7-6 and J is TRBJ2-7, with D perhaps matching TRBD1 or TRBD2 (6 bases each). This CDR3 region has 13 residues. Germline V CDR1 and CDR2: SGHVS, FNYEAQ. CDR3 protein: CTSYGGPSYEQYF. DNA for the CDR3: TGTACCAGCTATGGGGGGCCCTCCTACGAGCAGTACTTC.

This clonotype was counted at least ten times. The genes are TRBV12-3 or TRBV12-4 and TRBJ2-7, with a possible D match to TRBD1 (5 bases). There are 16 residues in the CDR3. V lost 6 bases and J lost 1, with 19 bases in between. The CDR3 region is CASSHPQGVGSYEQYF. The CDR3 region has the DNA TGTGCCAGCAGCCACCCCCAGGGTGTGGGGTCCTACGAGCAGTACTTC.

This clonotype appeared many times. V is TRBV7-2 and J is TRBJ2-7; TRBD1 matches 7 bases. Germline CDR1 and CDR2: SGHTA and FQGNSA. There are 15 residues in the CDR3. Unmatched junction bases numbered 5, after V lost 1 base and J lost 2 bases. The CDR3 DNA sequence: TGTGCCAGCAGCTTAGATCGGACAGGACCCTACGAGCAGTACTTC. Its protein is CASSLDRTGPYEQYF.

In its sample, this clonotype was seen a few times. The chain is built from TRBV6-1 and TRBJ2-7; TRBD1 agrees at 9 bases. Germline V gives CDR1 MNHNS, CDR2 SASEGT. V shed 4 bases and J 6 bases; nucleotides not matched to a gene: 10. The CDR3 sequence is 15 residues long. Written as DNA, the CDR3 is TGTGCCAGCAGTGCCCCGGGACAGGGATTCGGCGAGCAGTACTTC. Its translation is CASSAPGQGFGEQYF.

This clonotype was seen a handful of times. The V call is TRBV28, the J call TRBJ2-3; tentatively, D is TRBD2 (6 bases). V lost 3 bases to trimming and J lost 0 bases, with 10 bases between them. There are 15 residues in the CDR3. The germline V gene has CDR1 MDHEN and CDR2 SYDVKM. CDR3 in amino acids: CASSLRRGSTDTQYF. CDR3 nucleotide sequence: TGTGCCAGCAGTTTGAGGCGGGGTAGCACAGATACGCAGTATTTT.

The chain recombines TRBV6-1 with TRBJ2-2, with a tentative D call TRBD1 (5 bases). This CDR3 is built from 14 residues. Germline assignment: CDR1 MNHNS and CDR2 SASEGT. V was pared by 8 bases and J by 0 bases, with 10 bases between. DNA of the CDR3: TGTGCCAGCTATGACAGAGCGAACACCGGGGAGCTGTTTTTT. Translation: CASYDRANTGELFF.

This clonotype was found many times. V is TRBV11-2 and J is TRBJ1-1; D might be TRBD1 (6 bases). Germline V gene lookup returns CDR1 SGHAT and CDR2 FQNNGV. Trimming cost V 11 bases and J 1 base, with 11 bases left between them. This CDR3 spans 12 amino acids. CDR3 sequence: CAARQENTEAFF. The CDR3 nucleotides read TGTGCCGCCCGACAGGAGAACACTGAAGCTTTCTTT. Filled out from reference TRBV11-2 and TRBJ1-1, the complete variable domain reads EAGVAQSPRYKIIEKRQSVAFWCNPISGHATLYWYQQILGQGPKLLIQFQNNGVVDDSQLPKDRFSAERLKGVDSTLKIQPAKLEDSAVYLCAARQENTEAFFGQGTRLTVV.

The J gene is TRBJ2-5, the V gene TRBV28, with 8 bases identical to TRBD1. From germline, CDR1 is MDHEN and CDR2 SYDVKM. The CDR3 loop spans 16 amino acids. J gave up 2 bases and V 3 bases, and 8 bases lay outside the gene matches. The CDR3 is CASSFSAGQAQETQYF. As DNA, the CDR3 is TGTGCCAGCAGTTTTAGTGCGGGACAGGCACAAGAGACCCAGTACTTC.

There are many counts of this clonotype. The genes are TRBV7-6 and TRBJ1-1, with D unclear. V was pared by 7 bases and J by 0 bases, with 9 bases between. Per the germline V gene, CDR1 is SGHVS and CDR2 is FNYEAQ. The CDR3 spans 13 residues. CDR3 sequence (DNA): TGTGCCAGCATTGGGCGGATGAACACTGAAGCTTTCTTT. Residues: CASIGRMNTEAFF.

The J gene is TRBJ1-4, the V gene TRBV29-1, with a possible D match to TRBD1 (6 bases). The germline V and J ends were trimmed by 6 bases and 8 bases, with 13 bases remaining between them. The CDR3 is 12 amino acids. From germline, CDR1 is SQVTM and CDR2 ANQGSEA. The CDR3 DNA sequence: TGCAGCGTCCGGCAGGGGATCGAAAAACTGTTTTTT. It is translated as CSVRQGIEKLFF.

This chain joins TRBV6-6 and TRBJ2-1, with D perhaps matching TRBD1 (6 bases). The CDR3 has 19 residues. CDR1 and CDR2 (germline): MNHNY, SVGAGI (reference sequence). Trimming removed 2 bases at V and 3 bases at J, with 23 bases between. The CDR3 DNA sequence: TGTGCCAGCAGTTACCCGAACCCTCTGGACAGCCCTTACTACAATGAGCAGTTCTTC. This translates into CASSYPNPLDSPYYNEQFF.

This clonotype has a handful of counts. V gene TRBV9 combines with J gene TRBJ2-1; maybe TRBD2 (6 bases). This CDR3 contains 18 residues. V shed 0 bases and J shed 0 bases, with 16 bases lying between them. The germline V gene has CDR1 SGDLS and CDR2 YYNGEE. In DNA form, the CDR3 reads TGTGCCAGCAGCGTAGAGGGATCCGGGGGAAGCTCCTACAATGAGCAGTTCTTC. It codes for CASSVEGSGGSSYNEQFF.

This chain joins TRBV27 and TRBJ2-6, with no clear D. This CDR3 is built from 15 residues. The V gene's germline CDR1 is MNHEY and CDR2 SMNVEV (reference sequence). Trimming removed 6 bases from V and 4 bases from J, with 13 bases in between. The CDR3 is CASRELRLGANVLTF. DNA for the CDR3: TGTGCCAGCAGGGAATTACGTCTGGGGGCCAACGTCCTGACTTTC. Full variable domain (missing parts from reference TRBV27 and TRBJ2-6): EAQVTQNPRYLITVTGKKLTVTCSQNMNHEYMSWYRQDPGLGLRQIYYSMNVEVTDKGDVPEGYKVSRKEKRNFPLILESPSPNQTSLYFCASRELRLGANVLTFGAGSRLTVL.

The V call is TRBV2, the J call TRBJ2-3; D call uncertain. This CDR3 has 12 amino acids. Germline V gene sequence: CDR1 SNHLY, CDR2 FYNNEI. Trimming left V 9 bases short and J 3 bases short, with 10 bases between. CDR3 protein: CARRLGTDTQYF. The CDR3, as DNA: TGTGCCAGACGCCTGGGGACAGATACGCAGTATTTT.

Sample share makes this clonotype medium-sized (0.01 to 0.1%). V usage is TRBV28 and J usage is TRBJ2-5; 9 nucleotides align to TRBD1. CDR3 size: 15 residues. Trimming took 6 bases from V and 4 from J; bases not matched to a gene: 9. Germline V lookup: CDR1 MDHEN, CDR2 SYDVKM. The CDR3 nucleotides are TGTGCCAGCAGGTGGACAGGGGAATGGCCAGAGACCCAGTACTTC. Amino acid sequence: CASRWTGEWPETQYF.